The next 14 T cell receptor beta chains were all read from a single sample in a study of Ad26.COV2.S vaccination and SARS-CoV-2 variants. Clones were read by immunoSEQ multiplex PCR, and TCRdb kept only the in-frame ones, dropping some. The sample records about 350,000 clones, about 90% being singletons. Sequences were derived from peripheral blood, sampled after recovery from COVID-19. These receptors were obtained from a human donor who had recovered from COVID-19.

The chain employs TRBV5-1 and TRBJ2-7, with TRBD1 identical over 10 bases. The CDR3 totals 15 residues. Germline lookup yields CDR1 SGHRS and CDR2 YFSETQ. J lost 5 bases, V lost 2 bases, and 7 bases had no gene match. CDR3 nucleotide sequence: TGCGCCAGCAGCTTCCAGGGACAGGGGTACGACGAGCAGTACTTC. It yields the protein CASSFQGQGYDEQYF.

This clone was detected a few times. The rearrangement joins TRBV27 to TRBJ1-6, with D possibly being TRBD1 (6 bases). The V end was cut by 6 bases, the J end by 0 bases, with 12 bases between. The CDR3 extends over 16 amino acids. Germline loops: CDR1 MNHEY, CDR2 SMNVEV (reference sequence). Written as DNA, the CDR3 is TGTGCCAGCAGCCGTGACAGGAGCTCCTATAATTCACCCCTCCACTTT. Translating gives CASSRDRSSYNSPLHF.

V and J are TRBV6-5 and TRBJ2-3; 12 bases agree with TRBD2. V was pared by 6 bases and J by 1 base, with 2 bases of the junction left unmatched. CDR1 is MNHEY, CDR2 SVGAGI, per germline. This CDR3 has 15 residues. The CDR3 sequence is CASSRLAGGTDTQYF. CDR3 bases: TGTGCCAGCAGCCGACTAGCGGGGGGCACAGATACGCAGTATTTT.

DNA for the CDR3: TGTGCCAGCACCTACAGTGCTAGCACAGATACGCAGTATTTT. It translates to CASTYSASTDTQYF. The V and J genes are TRBV6-5 and TRBJ2-3, with D hard to call. The CDR3 loop spans 14 amino acids. CDR1 and CDR2 from the germline V gene are MNHEY and SVGAGI. With 7 bases removed from V and 0 bases from J, the gap between germline ends came to 11 bases.

The rearrangement links TRBV11-2 to TRBJ1-1, with a tentative D call TRBD1 (6 bases). The CDR3 is made up of 17 amino acids. The V gene's germline CDR1 is SGHAT and CDR2 FQNNGV. V dropped 1 base and J dropped 4 bases, with 19 bases sitting between them. The CDR3 DNA is TGTGCCAGCAGCTTAGCCGGCAGGGGCTCCGGGAGCACTGAAGCTTTCTTT. Amino acid sequence: CASSLAGRGSGSTEAFF.

The chain couples TRBV7-8 to TRBJ2-5; D might be TRBD1 (5 bases). V dropped 5 bases and J dropped 4 bases, with 11 bases sitting between them. The V gene's germline CDR1 is SGHVS and CDR2 FQNEAQ. CDR3 length: 13 amino acids. The chain's CDR3 is CASSPNRRETQYF. CDR3 coding DNA: TGTGCCAGCAGCCCGAACAGGAGAGAGACCCAGTACTTC.

V usage is TRBV10-1 and J usage is TRBJ1-1, with 7 bases that match TRBD1. Germline trimming cut 3 bases from V and 6 bases from J; bases unmatched to any gene: 10. There are 15 residues in the CDR3. Germline loops: CDR1 WNHNN, CDR2 SYGVQD (reference sequence). The DNA of the CDR3 is TGCGCCAGCAGTGATCGGACAGGAGGGAGGGCTGAAGCTTTCTTT. This sequence encodes CASSDRTGGRAEAFF.

The J gene is TRBJ2-7, the V gene TRBV6-1; 10 bases line up with TRBD1. The V gene's germline CDR1 is MNHNS and CDR2 SASEGT. This CDR3 has 19 residues. The ends lost 4 bases at V and 6 bases at J; junction bases unmatched: 21. The CDR3 bases are TGTGCCAGCAGTGTATCGGGACAGGGGACGCTCAACCCATCGCTCGAGCAGTACTTC. Its translation: CASSVSGQGTLNPSLEQYF.

This clone has a single count. The CDR3 is CASSLWGTGGETQYF. The CDR3 DNA is TGTGCCAGCAGCTTATGGGGGACAGGAGGTGAGACCCAGTACTTC. The chain joins TRBV13 to TRBJ2-5; 8 bases agree with TRBD1. V shed 2 bases and J 5 bases; nucleotides not matched to a gene: 7. CDR1 PRHDT and CDR2 FYEKMQ come from the germline V gene (reference sequence). The CDR3 has 15 amino acids. Drawing the rest from reference TRBV13 and TRBJ2-5, the complete variable domain is AAGVIQSPRHLIKEKRETATLKCYPIPRHDTVYWYQQGPGQDPQFLISFYEKMQSDKGSIPDRFSAQQFSDYHSELNMSSLELGDSALYFCASSLWGTGGETQYFGPGTRLLVL.

The chain recombines TRBV5-6 with TRBJ2-4; D is possibly TRBD1 (6 bases). The CDR3 extends over 15 amino acids. The V and J ends lost 1 base and 4 bases respectively, with 12 bases between them. Germline CDR1 SGHDT, CDR2 YYEEEE. CDR3 DNA sequence: TGTGCCAGCAGCTTGTGGGCGCAGGGGAAAAACATTCAGTACTTC. Translating it yields CASSLWAQGKNIQYF.

The V and J genes are TRBV21-1 and TRBJ2-1; whether TRBD2, the table's D call, matches the DNA was not checked. TRBV21-1 is tagged as a pseudogene. The CDR3 has 10 amino acids. The CDR3 loop is CASSSGKQFF. In nucleotides, the CDR3 is TGTGCCAGCAGTAGCGGAAAGCAGTTCTTC.

The chain links TRBV15 to TRBJ1-6, with D possibly TRBD1 on 6 matching bases. Trimming shortened V by 5 bases and J by 11 bases, and 16 bases separated the two germline ends. CDR3 size: 14 residues. The V gene's germline CDR1 is LNHNV and CDR2 YYDKDF (reference sequence). The CDR3 reads CATSPSRGTTPLHF. The CDR3, as DNA: TGTGCCACCAGCCCCTCCAGGGGAACAACACCCCTCCACTTT.

The chain carries TRBV3-1 (or the pseudogene TRBV3-2) and TRBJ2-1; 10 bases agree with TRBD2. The CDR3 consists of 17 residues. Looked up from germline, CDR1 is LGHDT and CDR2 is YNNKEL (reference sequence). The J segment lost 5 bases and the V segment lost 3 bases, leaving 10 bases of the junction unmatched. CDR3 loop: CASSQGVAGGPNNEQFF. The CDR3 DNA reads as TGTGCCAGCAGCCAGGGGGTAGCGGGGGGTCCGAACAATGAGCAGTTCTTC.

The V gene is TRBV7-2, the J gene TRBJ1-6, with D unresolved. CDR1 SGHTA and CDR2 FQGNSA come from the germline V gene. The V gene lost 1 base and the J gene lost 6 bases, with 4 bases spanning the gap. This CDR3 is built from 13 residues. The CDR3 DNA sequence: TGTGCCAGCAGCTTAGGGATTAATTCACCCCTCCACTTT. Its translation: CASSLGINSPLHF.